This T cell receptor (beta chain) was observed in a study of T cell responses to AZD1222 COVID-19 vaccine. Study conclusions and caveats: Increased Spike-specific TCR breadth and depth were observed after two AZD1222 doses. Clonal diversity was possibly underestimated, and white British individuals and females predominated among donors. No day 14 peak samples; only post-peak repertoires were characterized. Seropositive status at baseline applied to only a handful of AZD1222 recipients.

Remarks on this clone: The target antigen is unknown.

CDR1 is DFQATT and CDR2 is SNEGSKA in the germline V gene (reference sequence). V lost 3 bases to trimming and J lost 6 bases, with 15 bases between them. The CDR3 sequence is 13 residues long. TCRdb's copy holds only in-frame clones and misses some; the assay was immunoSEQ multiplex PCR. There are roughly 150,000 clones in the sample; about 91% occur only once, and roughly 3.5% lies in the top ten. V is TRBV20-1 and J is TRBJ2-7; no reliable D call. The clonotype comes from an adult in good health. The sequenced sample was peripheral blood, obtained on day 0 of MenACWY control vaccination. CDR3: CSASSPQISEQYF. In DNA, the CDR3 is TGCAGTGCTAGTTCTCCTCAAATCTCCGAGCAGTACTTC.